These T cell receptor beta chains were read from a single sample in a study of PD-L1 blockade in urothelial cancer. Produced via immunoSEQ multiplex PCR; TCRdb's table is partial and in-frame only. Found here are 70,000 to 85,000 clones, around 84% of them singletons; the top ten hold roughly 4.8%. Sequenced material: PBMCs, taken around atezolizumab (anti-PD-L1) treatment. The receptor set was obtained from a man between 70 and 80 years old with urothelial cancer. The CDR3 runs from the conserved cysteine through the conserved F or W. D genes are given only for firm matches. Rows may omit the clone size; those that give it use once, few, many or a size class.

V,D,J,size,CDR3,DNA
TRBV14,.,TRBJ2-3,.,CASSRSRTDTQYF,TGTGCCAGCAGCAGAAGCCGCACAGATACGCAGTATTTT
TRBV6-5,TRBD1,TRBJ2-3,.,CASSLGQGTDTQYF,TGTGCCAGCAGCCTGGGACAGGGTACAGATACGCAGTATTTT
TRBV5-1,TRBD1,TRBJ2-2,.,CASRLGQGYTGELFF,TGCGCCAGCAGACTGGGACAGGGATACACCGGGGAGCTGTTTTTT
TRBV14,.,TRBJ2-5,once,CASSQDGVRNWMETQYF,TGTGCCAGCAGCCAAGACGGGGTTAGAAACTGGATGGAGACCCAGTACTTC
TRBV2,TRBD1,TRBJ1-2,.,CASSEPDRDQEDGYTF,TGTGCCAGCAGTGAACCTGACAGGGATCAGGAGGATGGCTACACCTTC
TRBV6-5,.,TRBJ2-1,once,CASTARGSSYNEQFF,TGTGCCAGCACCGCCCGGGGGAGCTCCTACAATGAGCAGTTCTTC
TRBV5-1,TRBD1,TRBJ2-7,.,CASSYTTGDYEQYF,TGCGCCAGCAGCTATACTACAGGGGACTACGAGCAGTACTTC
TRBV7-9,.,TRBJ2-3,once,CASSLVRILGGTDTQYF,TGTGCCAGCAGCTTAGTGAGAATCCTGGGGGGTACAGATACGCAGTATTTT
TRBV7-2,TRBD2,TRBJ2-1,.,CASSSGLAVYNEQFF,TGTGCCAGCAGCTCCGGACTAGCGGTGTACAATGAGCAGTTCTTC
TRBV29-1,TRBD2,TRBJ2-7,.,CSVEDLSGRDSREQYF,TGCAGCGTTGAAGACCTTAGCGGGAGAGATTCAAGGGAGCAGTACTTC
TRBV7-6,TRBD2,TRBJ2-2,once,CASELAGGGTGELFF,TGTGCTAGCGAACTAGCGGGAGGAGGTACCGGGGAGCTGTTTTTT
TRBV6-5,.,TRBJ1-1,.,CASSYSPLVAFF,TGTGCCAGCAGTTACTCCCCCCTCGTGGCTTTCTTT
TRBV6-1,.,TRBJ1-4,.,CASNEGSPNEKLFF,TGTGCCAGCAATGAGGGGAGTCCTAATGAAAAACTGTTTTTT
TRBV7-9,TRBD2,TRBJ2-3,.,CASSQGSGRSTDTQYF,TGTGCCAGCAGCCAAGGTAGCGGGAGAAGTACAGATACGCAGTATTTT
TRBV5-1,.,TRBJ2-3,.,CASSETVNTQYF,TGCGCCAGCAGCGAGACTGTTAATACGCAGTATTTT
TRBV19,TRBD1,TRBJ2-3,few,CASSADRGQADTQYF,TGTGCCAGTAGTGCCGACAGGGGACAAGCAGATACGCAGTATTTT
TRBV7-9,.,TRBJ1-2,once,CASSSSGTHSGYTF,TGTGCCAGCAGTTCCTCCGGGACTCACTCTGGCTACACCTTC
TRBV5-1,.,TRBJ2-1,.,CASSLKGDGNEQFF,TGCGCCAGCAGCTTAAAGGGGGATGGCAATGAGCAGTTCTTC
TRBV19,TRBD2,TRBJ2-2,.,CASSMAGGGTGELFF,TGTGCCAGTAGTATGGCGGGAGGGGGCACCGGGGAGCTGTTTTTT
TRBV4-1,.,TRBJ2-7,.,CASSQEWSGIASF,TGCGCCAGCAGCCAAGAATGGTCAGGGATTGCCTCCTTC
TRBV5-1,.,TRBJ1-1,.,CASSLGRGYPEAFF,TGCGCCAGCAGCTTGGGGAGGGGATATCCTGAAGCTTTCTTT
TRBV18,.,TRBJ2-1,.,CASSPRGIDEQFF,TGTGCCAGCTCACCAAGGGGGATAGATGAGCAGTTCTTC
TRBV5-6,.,TRBJ1-2,.,CASSFSLSGYTF,TGTGCCAGCAGCTTTTCATTGTCTGGCTACACCTTC
TRBV19,TRBD1,TRBJ2-7,.,CASSMGQSYEQYF,TGTGCCAGTAGTATGGGACAGTCCTACGAGCAGTACTTC
TRBV19,TRBD2,TRBJ2-3,once,CASSVGTSGDTQYF,TGTGCCAGTAGTGTAGGGACTAGCGGGGATACGCAGTATTTT
TRBV5-6,TRBD1,TRBJ1-2,few,CASSWGQGAYGYTF,TGTGCCAGCAGCTGGGGACAGGGGGCTTATGGCTACACCTTC
TRBV5-1,.,TRBJ2-3,.,CASSLGSTGGTDTQYF,TGCGCCAGCAGCTTGGGTTCGACAGGAGGCACAGATACGCAGTATTTT
TRBV4-1,.,TRBJ2-5,few,CASSQEKGVPAGETQYF,TGCGCCAGCAGCCAAGAAAAGGGCGTTCCCGCGGGAGAGACCCAGTACTTC
TRBV6-1,.,TRBJ2-1,.,CASIGLNEQFF,TGTGCCAGCATCGGACTCAATGAGCAGTTCTTC
TRBV29-1,.,TRBJ1-3,.,CSALTGSGNTIYF,TGCAGCGCTCTGACAGGCTCTGGAAACACCATATATTTT
TRBV7-8,.,TRBJ2-5,once,CASSAGGETQYF,TGTGCCAGCAGCGCCGGAGGAGAGACCCAGTACTTC
TRBV14,.,TRBJ2-2,once,CASSQDIPGLTANTGELFF,TGTGCCAGCAGCCAAGACATTCCGGGACTCACCGCGAACACCGGGGAGCTGTTTTTT
TRBV6-6,TRBD2,TRBJ2-3,.,CASSQTSGGADTQYF,TGTGCCAGCAGTCAGACTAGCGGAGGCGCAGATACGCAGTATTTT
TRBV9,.,TRBJ2-5,once,CASSVSGAPRTQYF,TGTGCCAGCAGCGTGAGTGGGGCCCCGCGGACCCAGTACTTC
TRBV4-1,TRBD2,TRBJ2-7,.,CASSQDRAGGVSYEQYF,TGCGCCAGCAGCCAAGATCGTGCGGGAGGGGTGTCCTACGAGCAGTACTTC
TRBV7-2,TRBD1,TRBJ2-7,.,CASSPFGTGEYEQYF,TGTGCCAGCAGCCCGTTCGGGACAGGGGAGTACGAGCAGTACTTC
TRBV18,TRBD1,TRBJ2-7,.,CASSLAGGYEQYF,TGTGCCAGCTCCCTCGCAGGGGGCTACGAGCAGTACTTC
TRBV7-9,.,TRBJ2-1,.,CASSSNGVEQFF,TGTGCCAGCAGCTCTAACGGGGTGGAGCAGTTCTTC
TRBV28,.,TRBJ1-5,.,CASSLRGGGRNQPQHF,TGTGCCAGCAGTTTAAGGGGGGGTGGTCGCAATCAGCCCCAGCATTTT
TRBV6-5,TRBD1,TRBJ2-7,.,CASSSPRTGAYEQYF,TGTGCCAGCAGTTCACCGCGGACAGGAGCCTACGAGCAGTACTTC
TRBV2,TRBD1,TRBJ1-1,.,CASPEWTGGSGETEAFF,TGTGCCAGCCCCGAGTGGACAGGGGGCTCAGGGGAGACTGAAGCTTTCTTT
TRBV4-2,TRBD2,TRBJ2-1,once,CASSQEGLAGANYNEQFF,TGTGCCAGCAGCCAAGAGGGCCTAGCGGGAGCGAACTACAATGAGCAGTTCTTC
TRBV29-1,.,TRBJ2-5,.,CSVVGRAETQYF,TGCAGCGTTGTAGGCAGGGCGGAGACCCAGTACTTC
TRBV27,.,TRBJ2-6,.,CASRKGIFSGANVLTF,TGTGCCAGCAGGAAGGGGATCTTCTCTGGGGCCAACGTCCTGACTTTC
TRBV6-1,TRBD2,TRBJ2-7,.,CASSDRGLAGGPLKYEQYF,TGTGCCAGCAGTGACCGAGGGCTAGCGGGAGGGCCGTTAAAGTACGAGCAGTACTTC
TRBV29-1,.,TRBJ1-2,.,CSARGQGSGGYTF,TGCAGCGCCCGCGGGCAGGGGAGTGGCGGCTACACCTTC
TRBV6-1,.,TRBJ2-3,.,CASRLGTTDTQYF,TGTGCCAGCAGACTAGGAACAACAGATACGCAGTATTTT
TRBV6-5,TRBD2,TRBJ2-7,.,CASSGETGTTSEQYF,TGTGCCAGCAGCGGAGAAACCGGGACTACCTCCGAGCAGTACTTC
TRBV28,.,TRBJ1-6,.,CASSFGEIVYSPLHF,TGTGCCAGCAGTTTCGGGGAGATCGTTTATTCACCCCTCCACTTT
TRBV30,.,TRBJ2-7,.,CAWSVRGAGSEQYF,TGTGCCTGGAGTGTTCGGGGGGCCGGTTCCGAGCAGTACTTC
TRBV6-1,.,TRBJ1-5,.,CASIRAFGGPQHF,TGTGCCAGCATCCGGGCCTTCGGAGGGCCCCAGCATTTT
TRBV5-6,TRBD1,TRBJ1-1,.,CASSLAGTGFRTEAFF,TGTGCCAGCAGCTTGGCCGGGACAGGGTTTCGCACTGAAGCTTTCTTT
TRBV15,TRBD1,TRBJ2-6,.,CATSRDPISDGQAGANVLTF,TGTGCCACCAGCAGAGACCCAATCTCTGACGGACAGGCTGGGGCCAACGTCCTGACTTTC
TRBV7-9,TRBD2,TRBJ2-1,.,CASSLALADISEQFF,TGTGCCAGCAGCTTAGCCCTAGCGGATATTTCGGAGCAGTTCTTC
TRBV5-1,.,TRBJ2-2,.,CASSFRGAGVELFF,TGCGCCAGCAGCTTCAGGGGGGCCGGAGTGGAGCTGTTTTTT
TRBV4-2,.,TRBJ2-3,.,CASSNTLDSSHRYAVF,TGTGCCAGCAGCAATACGTTGGACAGCTCCCACAGATACGCAGTATTT